These 17 T cell receptor beta chains were sequenced from one sample in a study of T cell repertoires in cytomegalovirus infection. TCRdb reprocessed the reads with MiXCR, giving one entry per CDR3 protein. The sample contains 900,000 to 950,000 distinct CDR3 sequences, 31% of which appear only once. The antigens for these receptors are not known. The input for sequencing was cultured CD8+ T cells from PBMCs, taken from culture after CMV antigen stimulation. Source of these receptors: a human donor in good health (CMV status not recorded). Some clones in this sample may be carry-over from other donors' samples.

The CDR3 DNA follows: TGTGCCAGCAGAAAACCGGGACAGGGGTGGCCAGATACGCAGTATTTT. It specifies CASRKPGQGWPDTQYF. The V gene is TRBV13, the J gene TRBJ2-3; 10 bases line up with TRBD1. The junction had 10 bases not matched to a gene; V was cut back by 6 bases and J by 4 bases. The length of the CDR3 is 16 residues. Germline-derived CDR1 and CDR2 are PRHDT and FYEKMQ (reference sequence).

The V call is TRBV13, the J call TRBJ2-5, with D possibly matching TRBD1 (5 bases). Per germline, CDR1 PRHDT and CDR2 FYEKMQ (reference sequence). The CDR3 consists of 14 residues. The V end was cut by 5 bases, the J end by 2 bases, with 12 bases between. The DNA of the CDR3 is TGTGCCAGCAGCCTGCGACAGAGACAAGAGACCCAGTACTTC. It specifies CASSLRQRQETQYF.

The chain is built from TRBV7-9 and TRBJ2-4; 15 nucleotides agree with TRBD2. CDR1 is SEHNR and CDR2 is FQNEAQ in the germline V gene (reference sequence). Unmatched junction bases numbered 7, after V lost 4 bases and J lost 6 bases. The CDR3 contains 17 residues. CDR3 region: CASSSGLAGGRSNIQYF. Written as DNA, the CDR3 is TGTGCCAGCAGCTCAGGACTAGCGGGGGGGCGATCAAACATTCAGTACTTC.

Details on this clonotype: A much larger clone sits a single nucleotide away, making a read error possible. The chain recombines TRBV7-2 with TRBJ1-2; 9 bases agree with TRBD1. This CDR3 spans 16 amino acids. Germline values: CDR1 SGHTA, CDR2 FQGNSA. DNA of the CDR3: TGTGCCAACAGCCTCCGGGACAGGGATTACAACTATGGCTACACCTTC. Its translation is CANSLRDRDYNYGYTF.

The V gene is TRBV12-3 or TRBV12-4, the J gene TRBJ2-1, with TRBD1 matching over 8 bases. V was pared by 3 bases and J by 3 bases, with 4 bases of the junction left unmatched. The CDR3 has 15 amino acids. The CDR3 spells CASSFLDRDYNEQFF. CDR3 nucleotide sequence: TGTGCCAGCAGTTTTCTGGACAGGGACTACAATGAGCAGTTCTTC.

This clonotype has only a few counts. The chain uses TRBV6-6 and TRBJ2-7; 7 bases line up with TRBD1. CDR3 length: 15 residues. Germline lookup yields CDR1 MNHNY and CDR2 SVGAGI (reference sequence). J was trimmed by 6 bases and V by 0 bases; bases with no gene match: 8. For the CDR3, the DNA is TGTGCCAGCAGTTACTCGGGGATGACAGGGCTCGAGCAGTACGTC. It codes for CASSYSGMTGLEQYV.

The gene calls are TRBV10-2 and TRBJ2-2; 9 bases are a match to TRBD1. V lost 5 bases to trimming and J lost 4 bases; unmatched junction nucleotides: 5. The CDR3 loop spans 15 amino acids. Germline V gene data show CDR1 as WSHSY and CDR2 as SAAADI. CDR3 loop: CASSPGQGTTGELFF. The CDR3, as DNA: TGCGCCAGCAGTCCGGGACAGGGTACCACCGGGGAGCTGTTTTTT.

Points on this clonotype: One end of the junction varies from germline; a read error may be responsible. This sequence joins TRBV5-3 and TRBJ1-1; D unclear. TRBV5-3 is flagged as an ORF with uncertain function. The CDR3 runs to 13 residues. The CDR3 reads CASSFLLKAEAFF. Written as DNA, the CDR3 is TGTGCCAGCAGCTTCTTGCTGAAGGCTGAAGCTTTCTTT.

V usage is TRBV5-4 and J usage is TRBJ2-7, with 7 bases aligning to TRBD1. The CDR3 is made up of 14 amino acids. The germline gives CDR1 SGHNT, CDR2 YYREEE (reference sequence). The V and J ends lost 1 base and 2 bases, in that order; junction bases with no gene match: 3. The DNA for the CDR3 is TGTGCCAGCAGCTTGAAGGGACAGCCCTACGAGCAGTACGTC. Its translation is CASSLKGQPYEQYV.

The J gene is TRBJ2-1, the V gene TRBV19; D gene unclear. Germline assignment: CDR1 LNHDA and CDR2 SQIVND (reference sequence). CDR3 length: 13 amino acids. The V end lost 6 bases, the J end lost 8 bases, and 14 bases lay between the germline ends. In nucleotides, the CDR3 is TGTGCCAGTAGCATTATACATTCGGATGAGCAGTTCTTC. Translated: CASSIIHSDEQFF.

The J gene is TRBJ2-6, the V gene TRBV28; D gene uncertain. Trimming took off 5 bases at V and 0 bases at J, with 14 bases between the two ends. Germline V lookup: CDR1 MDHEN, CDR2 SYDVKM. The CDR3 extends over 17 amino acids. Here the CDR3 reads CASSPPGVSSGANVLTF. The CDR3 bases are TGTGCCAGCAGTCCGCCGGGCGTAAGCTCTGGGGCCAACGTCCTGACTTTC.

V gene TRBV12-3 or TRBV12-4 combines with J gene TRBJ2-1; 10 positions match TRBD2. The CDR3 loop spans 14 amino acids. V lost 4 bases and J lost 6; bases outside the gene matches: 3. CDR3 nucleotides: TGTGCCAGCAGTTCTAGCGGGGGCATCAATGAGCAGTTCTTC. As protein: CASSSSGGINEQFF.

The CDR3, as DNA: TGCAGCGTTCGGGACACCTATGGCTACACCTTC. Protein sequence: CSVRDTYGYTF. V is TRBV29-1 and J is TRBJ1-2; perhaps TRBD1 as D (6 bases). The CDR3 is made up of 11 amino acids. Trimming pared 5 bases from V and 4 bases from J, leaving 8 bases between. Germline CDR1 is SQVTM and CDR2 is ANQGSEA.

V usage is TRBV2 and J usage is TRBJ1-6; 9 bases map to TRBD1. Germline CDR1 SNHLY, CDR2 FYNNEI. This CDR3 spans 15 amino acids. With V trimmed by 3 bases and J by 10 bases, 7 bases remained unmatched. The CDR3 spells CASSDRDRVPSPLHF. CDR3 in DNA: TGTGCCAGCAGTGACCGGGACAGGGTTCCCTCACCCCTCCACTTT. The whole variable domain, filled in from reference TRBV2 and TRBJ1-6, reads EPEVTQTPSHQVTQMGQEVILRCVPISNHLYFYWYRQILGQKVEFLVSFYNNEISEKSEIFDDQFSVERPDGSNFTLKIRSTKLEDSAMYFCASSDRDRVPSPLHFGNGTRLTVT.

CDR3 sequence reads: CASSFGQNSSYEQYV. The CDR3 DNA sequence: TGTGCCAGCAGTTTCGGGCAGAACAGCTCCTACGAGCAGTACGTC. The chain recombines TRBV28 with TRBJ2-7, with no clear D. This CDR3 has 15 residues. V lost 3 bases, J lost 0 bases, and 12 bases lay in between. From germline, CDR1 is MDHEN and CDR2 SYDVKM.

Note on this clonotype: This may be a read error: a much more frequent sequence differs by one nucleotide. In DNA, the CDR3 is TGTGCCAGTAGTCCCCTGGGCAGGGGGAGGTTCAATCAGCCCCAGCATTTT. Translation gives CASSPLGRGRFNQPQHF. The chain has TRBV19 and TRBJ1-5; TRBD1 agrees at 7 bases. Germline CDR1 and CDR2: LNHDA and SQIVND (reference sequence). This CDR3 contains 17 residues. The ends lost 5 bases at V and 3 bases at J; junction bases unmatched: 13.

This clonotype was seen more than once but under ten times. This chain connects TRBV12-3 or TRBV12-4 to TRBJ1-2; 9 nucleotides match TRBD1. J gave up 6 bases and V 8 bases, and 10 bases lay outside the gene matches. The CDR3 spans 14 residues. Written as DNA, the CDR3 is TGTGCCAGCTTCCCGGGACAGGGTCGAGATGGCTACACCTTC. Protein product: CASFPGQGRDGYTF.